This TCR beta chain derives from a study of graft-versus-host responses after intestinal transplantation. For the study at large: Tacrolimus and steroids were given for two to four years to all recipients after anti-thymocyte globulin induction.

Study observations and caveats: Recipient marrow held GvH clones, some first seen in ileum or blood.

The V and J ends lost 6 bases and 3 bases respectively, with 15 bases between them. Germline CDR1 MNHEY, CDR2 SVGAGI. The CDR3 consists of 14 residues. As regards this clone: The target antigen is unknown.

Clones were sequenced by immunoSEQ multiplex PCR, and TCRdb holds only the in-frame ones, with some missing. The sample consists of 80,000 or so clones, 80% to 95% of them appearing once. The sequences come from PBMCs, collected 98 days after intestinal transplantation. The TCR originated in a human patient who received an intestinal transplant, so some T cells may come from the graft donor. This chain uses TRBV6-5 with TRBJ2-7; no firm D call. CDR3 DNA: TGTGCCAGCAGCACCCTGGGCACAAACTACGAGCAGTACTTC. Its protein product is CASSTLGTNYEQYF.